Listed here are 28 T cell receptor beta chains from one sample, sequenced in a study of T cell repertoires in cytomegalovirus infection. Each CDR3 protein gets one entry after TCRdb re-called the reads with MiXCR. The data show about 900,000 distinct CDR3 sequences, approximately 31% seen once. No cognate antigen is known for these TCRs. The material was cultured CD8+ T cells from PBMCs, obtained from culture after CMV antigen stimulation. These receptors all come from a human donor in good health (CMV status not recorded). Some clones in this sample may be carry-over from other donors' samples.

CDR3 in DNA: TGTGCCAGCTCACCACCGATTTTGGGGGTCGCTGGGTATGGCTACACCTTC. It yields the protein CASSPPILGVAGYGYTF. The chain links TRBV18 to TRBJ1-2; D possibly corresponds to TRBD1 (5 bases). Trimming removed 0 bases from V and 5 bases from J, with 19 bases in between. In germline, CDR1 is KGHSH, CDR2 LQKENI. The CDR3 runs to 17 residues.

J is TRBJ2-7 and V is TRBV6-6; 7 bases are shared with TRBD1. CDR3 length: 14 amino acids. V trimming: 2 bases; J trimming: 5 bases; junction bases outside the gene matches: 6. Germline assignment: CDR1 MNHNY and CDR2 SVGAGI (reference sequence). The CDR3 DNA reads TGTGCCAGCAGTTACCGACAGGGTCTCCACGAGCAGTACTTC. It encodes CASSYRQGLHEQYF.

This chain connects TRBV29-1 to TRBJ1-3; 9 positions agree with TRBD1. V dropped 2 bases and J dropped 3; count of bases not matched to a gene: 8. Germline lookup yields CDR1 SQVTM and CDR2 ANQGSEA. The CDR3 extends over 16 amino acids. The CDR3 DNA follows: TGCAGCGTTGAAACCGGGACAGGGTTTGATGGAAACACCATATATTTT. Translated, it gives CSVETGTGFDGNTIYF.

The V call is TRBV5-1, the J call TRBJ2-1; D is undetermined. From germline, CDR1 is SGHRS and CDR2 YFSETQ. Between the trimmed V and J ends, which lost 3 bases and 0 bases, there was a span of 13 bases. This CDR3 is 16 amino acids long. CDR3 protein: CASSSGPLSSYNEQFF. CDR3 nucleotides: TGCGCCAGCAGCTCCGGTCCACTTAGCTCCTACAATGAGCAGTTCTTC.

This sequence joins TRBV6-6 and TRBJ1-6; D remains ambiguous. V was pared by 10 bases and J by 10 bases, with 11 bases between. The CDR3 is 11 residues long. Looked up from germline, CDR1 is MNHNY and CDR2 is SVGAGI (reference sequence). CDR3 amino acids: CATTENSPLHF. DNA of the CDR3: TGTGCCACTACGGAGAACTCACCCCTCCACTTT.

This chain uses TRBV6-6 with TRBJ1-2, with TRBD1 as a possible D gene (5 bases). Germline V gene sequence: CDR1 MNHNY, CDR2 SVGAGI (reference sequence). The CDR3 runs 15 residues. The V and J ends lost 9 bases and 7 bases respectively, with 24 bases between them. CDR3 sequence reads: CASGPGHRLGRGYTF. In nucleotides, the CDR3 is TGTGCCAGTGGTCCGGGTCACCGTCTGGGGCGTGGCTACACCTTC.

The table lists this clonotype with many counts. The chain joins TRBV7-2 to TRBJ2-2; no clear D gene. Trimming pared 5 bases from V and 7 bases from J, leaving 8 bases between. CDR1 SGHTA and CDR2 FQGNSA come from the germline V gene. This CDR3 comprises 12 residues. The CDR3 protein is CASSLRHGELFF. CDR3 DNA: TGTGCCAGCAGCCTCCGTCACGGGGAGCTGTTTTTT.

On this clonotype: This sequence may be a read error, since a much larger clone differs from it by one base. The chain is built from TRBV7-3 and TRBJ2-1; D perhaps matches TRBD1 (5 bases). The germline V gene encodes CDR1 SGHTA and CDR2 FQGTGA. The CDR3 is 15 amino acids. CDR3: CANSPKGISLNEQFF. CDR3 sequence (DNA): TGTGCCAACAGCCCAAAGGGGATCAGCTTAAATGAGCAGTTCTTC. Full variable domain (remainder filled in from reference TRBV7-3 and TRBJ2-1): GAGVSQTPSNKVTEKGKYVELRCDPISGHTALYWYRQSLGQGPEFLIYFQGTGAADDSGLPNDRFFAVRPEGSVSTLKIQRTERGDSAVYLCANSPKGISLNEQFFGPGTRLTVL.

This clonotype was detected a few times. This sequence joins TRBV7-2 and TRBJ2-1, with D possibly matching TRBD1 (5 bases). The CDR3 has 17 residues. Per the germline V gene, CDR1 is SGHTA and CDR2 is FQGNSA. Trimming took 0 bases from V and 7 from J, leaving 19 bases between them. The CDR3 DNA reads TGTGCCAGCAGCTTAGCCGGCCTCCCTGGGGCATGGAATGAGCAGTTCTTC. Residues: CASSLAGLPGAWNEQFF.

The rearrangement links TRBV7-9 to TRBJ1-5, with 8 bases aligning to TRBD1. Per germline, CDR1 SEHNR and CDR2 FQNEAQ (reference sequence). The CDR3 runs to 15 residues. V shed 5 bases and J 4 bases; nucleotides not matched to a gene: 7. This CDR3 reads CASSRGTGTNQPQHF. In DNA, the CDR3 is TGTGCCAGCAGCCGCGGGACAGGAACTAATCAGCCCCAGCATTTT.

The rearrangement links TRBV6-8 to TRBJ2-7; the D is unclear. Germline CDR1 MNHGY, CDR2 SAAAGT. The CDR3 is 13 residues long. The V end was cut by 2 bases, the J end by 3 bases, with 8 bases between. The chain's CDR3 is CASSYGSNYEQYF. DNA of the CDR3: TGTGCCAGCAGTTACGGTAGCAACTACGAGCAGTACTTC.

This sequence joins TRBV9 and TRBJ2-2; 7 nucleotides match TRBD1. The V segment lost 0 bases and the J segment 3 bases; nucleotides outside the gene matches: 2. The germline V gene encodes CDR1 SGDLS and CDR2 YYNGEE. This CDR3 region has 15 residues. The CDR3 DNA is TGTGCCAGCAGCGTAGAGACAGGGCACACCGGGGAGCTGTTTTTT. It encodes CASSVETGHTGELFF.

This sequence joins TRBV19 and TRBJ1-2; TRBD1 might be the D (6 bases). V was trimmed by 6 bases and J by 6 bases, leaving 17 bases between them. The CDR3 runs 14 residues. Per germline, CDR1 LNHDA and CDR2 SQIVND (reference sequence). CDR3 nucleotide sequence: TGTGCCAGTAGGGACTGGGGCAGGGGTGATGGCTACACCTTC. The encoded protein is CASRDWGRGDGYTF. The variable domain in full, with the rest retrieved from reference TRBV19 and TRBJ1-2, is DGGITQSPKYLFRKEGQNVTLSCEQNLNHDAMYWYRQDPGQGLRLIYYSQIVNDFQKGDIAEGYSVSREKKESFPLTVTSAQKNPTAFYLCASRDWGRGDGYTFGSGTRLTVV.

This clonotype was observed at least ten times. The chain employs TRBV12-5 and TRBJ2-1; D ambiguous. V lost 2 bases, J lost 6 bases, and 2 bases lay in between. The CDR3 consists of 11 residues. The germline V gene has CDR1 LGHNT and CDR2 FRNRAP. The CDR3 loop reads CASGLINEQFF. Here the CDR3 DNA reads TGTGCTAGTGGTTTGATCAATGAGCAGTTCTTC.

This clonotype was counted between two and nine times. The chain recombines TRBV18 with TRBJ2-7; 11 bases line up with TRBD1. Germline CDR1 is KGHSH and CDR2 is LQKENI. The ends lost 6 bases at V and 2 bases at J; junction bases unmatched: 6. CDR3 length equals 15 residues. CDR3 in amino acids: CASSPPGQGAYEQYV. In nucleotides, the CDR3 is TGTGCCAGCTCGCCTCCGGGACAGGGGGCCTACGAGCAGTACGTC.

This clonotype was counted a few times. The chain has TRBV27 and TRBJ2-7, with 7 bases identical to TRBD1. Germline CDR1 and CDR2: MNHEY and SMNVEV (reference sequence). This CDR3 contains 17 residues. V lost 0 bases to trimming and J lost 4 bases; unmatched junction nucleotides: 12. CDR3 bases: TGTGCCAGCAGTTTATCGATCAGGGCAGTACAGGGGTACGAGCAGTACTTC. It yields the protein CASSLSIRAVQGYEQYF.

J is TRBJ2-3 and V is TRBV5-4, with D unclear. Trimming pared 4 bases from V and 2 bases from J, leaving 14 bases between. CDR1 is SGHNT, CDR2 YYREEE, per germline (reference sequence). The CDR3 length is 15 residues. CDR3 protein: CASSAPGIYTDTQYF. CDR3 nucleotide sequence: TGTGCCAGCAGCGCGCCGGGCATTTACACAGATACGCAGTATTTT.

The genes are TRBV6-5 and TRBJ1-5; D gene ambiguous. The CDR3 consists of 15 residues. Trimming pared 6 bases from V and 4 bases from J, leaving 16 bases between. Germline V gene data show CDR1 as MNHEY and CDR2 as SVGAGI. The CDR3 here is CASRTTVLGNQPQHF. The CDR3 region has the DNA TGTGCCAGCAGAACGACGGTTTTAGGAAATCAGCCCCAGCATTTT.

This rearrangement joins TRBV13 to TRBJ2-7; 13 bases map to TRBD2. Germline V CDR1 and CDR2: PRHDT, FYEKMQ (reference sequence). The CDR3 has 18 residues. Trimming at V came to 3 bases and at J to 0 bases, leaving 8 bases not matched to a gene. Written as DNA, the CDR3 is TGTGCCAGCAGCTTCGGACTAGCGGGGGCCGGGAGCTCCTACGAGCAGTACTTC. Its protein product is CASSFGLAGAGSSYEQYF. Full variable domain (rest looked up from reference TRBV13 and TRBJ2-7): AAGVIQSPRHLIKEKRETATLKCYPIPRHDTVYWYQQGPGQDPQFLISFYEKMQSDKGSIPDRFSAQQFSDYHSELNMSSLELGDSALYFCASSFGLAGAGSSYEQYFGPGTRLTVT.

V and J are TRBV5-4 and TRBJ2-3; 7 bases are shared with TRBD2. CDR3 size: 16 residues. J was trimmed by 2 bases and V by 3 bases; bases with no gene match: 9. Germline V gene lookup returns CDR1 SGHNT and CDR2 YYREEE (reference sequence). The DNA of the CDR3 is TGTGCCAGCAGCTCGGGGGAGGGTGCCCTCACAGATACGCAGTATTTT. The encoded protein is CASSSGEGALTDTQYF.

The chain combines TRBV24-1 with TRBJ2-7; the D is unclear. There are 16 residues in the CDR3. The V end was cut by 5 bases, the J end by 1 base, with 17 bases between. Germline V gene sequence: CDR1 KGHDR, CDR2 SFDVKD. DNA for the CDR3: TGTGCCACCAGTGTCGGAAAAGGGCGAGTATCCTACGAGCAGTACGTC. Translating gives CATSVGKGRVSYEQYV.

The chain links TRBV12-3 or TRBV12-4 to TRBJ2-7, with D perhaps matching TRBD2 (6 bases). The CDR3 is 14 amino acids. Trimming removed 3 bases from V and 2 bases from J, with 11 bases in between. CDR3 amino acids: CASSFAGIPYEQYF. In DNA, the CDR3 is TGTGCCAGCAGTTTCGCGGGGATACCCTACGAGCAGTACTTC.

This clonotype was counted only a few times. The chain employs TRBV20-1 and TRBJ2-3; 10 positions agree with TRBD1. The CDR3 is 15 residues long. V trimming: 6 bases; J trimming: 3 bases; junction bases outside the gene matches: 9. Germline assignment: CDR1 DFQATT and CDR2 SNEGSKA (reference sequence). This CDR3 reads CSATRDRGRTDTQYF. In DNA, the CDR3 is TGCAGTGCAACCCGGGACAGGGGAAGGACAGATACGCAGTATTTT.

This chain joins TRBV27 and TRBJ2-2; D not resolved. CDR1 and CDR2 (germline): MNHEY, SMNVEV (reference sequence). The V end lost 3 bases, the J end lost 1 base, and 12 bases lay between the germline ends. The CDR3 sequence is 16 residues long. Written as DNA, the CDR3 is TGTGCCAGCAGTTTTGCGTCCGGAGAGAACACCGGGGAGCTGTTTTTT. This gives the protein CASSFASGENTGELFF.

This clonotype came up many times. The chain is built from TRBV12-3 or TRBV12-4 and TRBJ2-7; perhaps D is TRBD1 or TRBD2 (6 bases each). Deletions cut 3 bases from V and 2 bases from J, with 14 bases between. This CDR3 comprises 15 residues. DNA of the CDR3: TGTGCCAGCAGTTTCGGGGGAACAGGGACCTACGAGCAGTACTTC. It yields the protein CASSFGGTGTYEQYF.

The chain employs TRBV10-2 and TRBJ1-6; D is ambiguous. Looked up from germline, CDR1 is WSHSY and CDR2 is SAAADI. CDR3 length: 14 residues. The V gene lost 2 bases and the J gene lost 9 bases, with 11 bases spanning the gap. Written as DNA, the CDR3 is TGCGCCAGCAGTGAGGGGGAAAGTGGTTCACCCCTCCACTTT. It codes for CASSEGESGSPLHF.

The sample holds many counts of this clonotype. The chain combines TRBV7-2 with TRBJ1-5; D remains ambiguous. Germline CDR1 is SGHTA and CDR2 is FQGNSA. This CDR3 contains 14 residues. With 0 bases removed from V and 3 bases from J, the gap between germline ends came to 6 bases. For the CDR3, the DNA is TGTGCCAGCAGCTTAGCGGGGTTCAATCAGCCCCAGCATTTT. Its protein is CASSLAGFNQPQHF. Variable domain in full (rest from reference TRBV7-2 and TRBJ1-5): GAGVSQSPSNKVTEKGKDVELRCDPISGHTALYWYRQSLGQGLEFLIYFQGNSAPDKSGLPSDRFSAERTGGSVSTLTIQRTQQEDSAVYLCASSLAGFNQPQHFGDGTRLSIL.

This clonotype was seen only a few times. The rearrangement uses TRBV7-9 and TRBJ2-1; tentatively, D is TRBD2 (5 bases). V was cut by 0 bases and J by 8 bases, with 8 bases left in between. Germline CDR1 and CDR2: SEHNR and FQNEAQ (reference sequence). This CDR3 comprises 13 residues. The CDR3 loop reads CASSLAAGYEQFF. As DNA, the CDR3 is TGTGCCAGCAGCTTAGCCGCGGGTTATGAGCAGTTCTTC. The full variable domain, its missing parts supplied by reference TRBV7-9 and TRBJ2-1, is DTGVSQNPRHKITKRGQNVTFRCDPISEHNRLYWYRQTLGQGPEFLTYFQNEAQLEKSRLLSDRFSAERPKGSFSTLEIQRTEQGDSAMYLCASSLAAGYEQFFGPGTRLTVL.